This paragraph covers one T cell receptor beta chain sequence. Its antigen has not been determined. No much larger clone is present one base from it, and per-base qualities are unavailable. Libraries were prepared through the immunoSEQ multiplex PCR assay. For most patients, genomic DNA was isolated using the Qiagen DNeasy Blood and Tissue Kit and was shipped frozen to Adaptive Biotechnologies for TCR sequencing. For most patients, high-throughput TCR-beta CDR3 sequencing of genomic DNA was performed by Adaptive Biotechnologies. On the study's bioinformatics: Adaptive's ImmunoSEQ software supplied the TCR sequencing data for 18 patients, while MiXCR and VDJtools were used to process a few other patients. To correct CD4 versus CD8 sorting errors, sequences present in both subsets at a frequency ratio below 5:1 were removed. CDR3 nucleotide sequences shared between donor and recipient were removed because their origin could not be assigned. To be classed as alloreactive, a clone needed at least 2-fold expansion over unstimulated cells and a minimum CFSE-low frequency of 0.002% (template counts) or 0.001% (read counts). Mappable clones were those detected in sequenced pre-transplant spleen, lymph node, or MLR CFSE-low populations of the donor or recipient. Cumulative frequency of alloreactive clones was calculated as a percentage of all sequences weighted by copy number. Entries here come from immuneACCESS through TCRdb and include only in-frame sequences with V and J called. Some clones fail to appear in such tables; in the studies checked, an unresolved V gene covers under half of the shortfall, and the cause of the remainder is unknown. That table is the source of V, J and clone size, and D and trimming were worked out from the DNA. The sample data list over 65,000 clones, and approximately 89% of these were observed just once. The ten most abundant clones make up about 8% of the sample.

The time point label, read with the paper, signifies: cells obtained before transplantation from donor or recipient. CD3+CD4+ and CD3+CD8+ populations were FACS-sorted from unstimulated pre-transplant donor and recipient cells taken from spleen or lymph nodes. The CDR3, from cysteine to phenylalanine, totals 12 residues. CDR3 DNA is the only sequence kept; it has 36 bases, read in frame from the first base. Looking up the germline V gene yields CDR1 MGHDK and CDR2 SYGVNS. The V and J ends are trimmed by 7 bases and 7 bases, leaving 13 bases between them. This record comes from a study of graft-versus-host responses after intestinal transplantation (dated by TCRdb to about 2021). Looking at the study overall: Multivisceral, liver-intestinal, or isolated intestinal transplants were received by the recipients. Every recipient was given anti-thymocyte globulin induction, then maintenance tacrolimus and steroids for roughly 3 years. Bulk TCR-beta CDR3 sequencing was used to track graft-versus-host and host-versus-graft alloreactive T cell clones in the graft, circulation and bone marrow after intestinal transplantation. Instead of going to the commercial service, samples from a few later patients were sequenced in-house on an Illumina MiSeq and processed with MiXCR. A peak of at least 4% donor T cells among recipient peripheral blood mononuclear cells was the definition used for donor T cell macrochimerism. Alloreactive clones were identified by sequencing pre-transplant mixed lymphocyte reaction products and comparing them with unstimulated pre-transplant donor and recipient T cells. Of the roughly 26 intestinal transplant recipients enrolled in the cohort, one of whom was a retransplant, 3 patients without pretransplant specimens were excluded.

What the research found in general, with its limitations: Conclusions were limited by the relatively low number and heterogeneity of intestinal transplant patients. Early after transplant, peak levels of circulating GvH clones were associated with declines in HvG clones. High GvH to HvG T cell clonal ratios were observed in the allografts of patients with donor T cell macrochimerism. GvH clones were found in recipient bone marrow, and some of the GvH clones appeared earlier in ileal mucosa or blood, which is consistent with an intestinal mucosal origin.

This clonotype originated in a human donor who was the organ donor for an intestinal transplant. The specimen was unstimulated CD8+ T cells sorted from spleen or lymph node cells, collected before transplant. The chain joins TRBV25-1 to TRBJ1-2; the D segment cannot be called with confidence. The CDR3 reads CASTLVGSGYTF. In nucleotides, the sequence is TGTGCCAGCACCCTCGTGGGGAGTGGCTACACCTTC.